The source of this T cell receptor (beta chain) is a study of cytomegalovirus exposure and HLA in healthy donors. Germline values: CDR1 MNHEY, CDR2 SVGAGI. V shed 7 bases and J shed 1 base, with 10 bases lying between them. This CDR3 is built from 13 residues. Findings of the study overall: V- and J-gene trimming in TCR beta was tied to a missense DCLRE1C variant by an analysis performed later. There were a few CMV-associated chains whose specificity for CMV antigens was confirmed in vitro. As a later analysis revealed, most CMV-associated TCR beta chains appeared HLA-restricted.

Comments on this clone: Its antigen is as yet unknown.

Use of 60 Vbeta and 13 Jbeta primers characterized the PCR. Only in-frame clones appear in the TCRdb table, and some are missing; sequencing was by immunoSEQ multiplex PCR. The table includes more than 85,000 clones, about 86% detected once. The donors, nominally healthy at sampling, likely had unrecorded immune exposures. The receptor comes from a man aged 35 to 55 in good health and CMV-seronegative. This rearrangement joins TRBV6-5 to TRBJ1-1; TRBD1 is a possible D gene (5 bases). Sequencing used PBMCs. The CDR3 DNA is TGTGCCAGCATTCCTCAGGGGAACACTGAAGCTTTCTTT. Translation: CASIPQGNTEAFF.